This TCR beta chain is from a study of T cells in Graves' hyperthyroidism and ophthalmopathy. General study findings and limits: Clonotypes that were expanded in thyroid above 0.001 mostly appeared in blood too.

Patients having uncontrolled infection, another autoimmune disease, pregnancy or lactation were not included. Each diagnosis drew on symptoms, thyroxine, TRAb, thyroid ultrasound and orbital computed tomography findings. Comments on this clonotype: Its antigen is unknown. The germline gene is not matched at one end of the junction; a read error may be the cause.

The CDR3 sequence is 16 residues long. Germline CDR1 MGHRA, CDR2 YSYEKL. The investigators amplified TCR beta CDR3 regions from RNA transcripts. Carried out on the TCR CDR3, a first-round RT-PCR used the HTBI primer set. Via MiXCR, TCRdb re-called the multiplex PCR reads, giving one row per CDR3 protein. Of roughly 500,000 distinct CDR3 sequences listed, 46% are singletons. What was sequenced was peripheral blood or thyroid tissue (not recorded which). The V gene is TRBV4-1, the J gene TRBJ1-2; TRBD1 might be the D (6 bases). This clonotype originated in an adult woman with Graves' disease, either hyperthyroidism or ophthalmopathy (not recorded which). The CDR3 coding sequence is TGTGCCAGCAGCCAAGATTGGACGGCAGGGGTGGGTGGCTACACCTTC. Protein: CASSQDWTAGVGGYTF.